These 15 T cell receptor beta chains were sequenced from one sample in a study of post-analysis software for immune sequencing data. Findings and caveats of the study: Patients showed TRBV5-6, TRBV5-1 and TRBV20-1 among 4 or 5 TRBV segments more frequent than in controls.

Unique molecular identifiers were built into the TCR beta cDNA libraries. Using its own MiXCR run on the PCR reads, TCRdb lists one record per CDR3 protein. The sample lists about half a million distinct CDR3 sequences; under 40% were seen once. Antigen specificity for these receptors is unknown. The sequenced material came from blood. These receptors were obtained from a girl aged 2 to 17 with multiple sclerosis.

The V call is TRBV20-1, the J call TRBJ2-5; D possibly corresponds to TRBD2 (6 bases). The CDR3 contains 13 residues. In germline, CDR1 is DFQATT, CDR2 SNEGSKA (reference sequence). Trimming removed 4 bases from V and 2 bases from J, with 11 bases in between. CDR3 residues: CSANPGGQETQYF. CDR3 DNA sequence: TGCAGTGCTAACCCCGGGGGACAAGAGACCCAGTACTTC.

The rearrangement links TRBV20-1 to TRBJ2-1; D is perhaps TRBD2 (6 bases). The CDR3 length is 15 residues. V lost 6 bases, J lost 0 bases, and 15 bases lay in between. From germline, CDR1 is DFQATT and CDR2 SNEGSKA (reference sequence). CDR3 loop: CSAEYGTGSYNEQFF. CDR3 coding DNA: TGCAGTGCCGAGTACGGGACTGGCTCCTACAATGAGCAGTTCTTC.

The V call is TRBV5-6, the J call TRBJ2-5; D unclear. The CDR3 totals 14 residues. Germline-derived CDR1 and CDR2 are SGHDT and YYEEEE. V shed 3 bases and J shed 5 bases, with 14 bases lying between them. This chain's CDR3 is CASSWAGGVETQYF. The CDR3, as DNA: TGTGCCAGCAGCTGGGCTGGCGGAGTTGAGACCCAGTACTTC.

The V gene is TRBV7-2, the J gene TRBJ2-7; TRBD1 agrees at 7 bases. The germline CDR1 and CDR2 sequences are SGHTA and FQGNSA. The V and J ends lost 6 bases and 2 bases, in that order; junction bases with no gene match: 7. The CDR3 consists of 14 residues. CDR3 in amino acids: CASSSDRAAYEQYF. CDR3 DNA sequence: TGTGCCAGCAGTTCCGACAGGGCCGCCTACGAGCAGTACTTC. Full variable domain (missing parts from reference TRBV7-2 and TRBJ2-7): GAGVSQSPSNKVTEKGKDVELRCDPISGHTALYWYRQSLGQGLEFLIYFQGNSAPDKSGLPSDRFSAERTGGSVSTLTIQRTQQEDSAVYLCASSSDRAAYEQYFGPGTRLTVT.

The J gene is TRBJ2-3, the V gene TRBV14, with D hard to call. This CDR3 has 18 amino acids. V lost 0 bases to trimming and J lost 0 bases, with 16 bases between them. Germline V gene lookup returns CDR1 SGHDN and CDR2 FVKESK. In DNA, the CDR3 is TGTGCCAGCAGCCAAGATAGGTGGACGGCGTCAAGCACAGATACGCAGTATTTT. Translating it yields CASSQDRWTASSTDTQYF.

This clonotype occurred a few times. The CDR3 nucleotides are TGTGCCAGCAGCCAAGAGTGGACAGTCTATGGCTACACCTTC. It is translated as CASSQEWTVYGYTF. V is TRBV3-1 and J is TRBJ1-2; tentative D call: TRBD1 (6 bases). The CDR3 sequence is 14 residues long. CDR1 and CDR2 (germline): LGHDT, YNNKEL (reference sequence). The germline V and J ends were trimmed by 0 bases and 4 bases, with 9 bases remaining between them. Variable domain in full (rest from reference TRBV3-1 and TRBJ1-2): DTAVSQTPKYLVTQMGNDKSIKCEQNLGHDTMYWYKQDSKKFLKIMFSYNNKELIINETVPNRFSPKSPDKAHLNLHINSLELGDSAVYFCASSQEWTVYGYTFGSGTRLTVV.

This clonotype was counted a few times. CDR3 amino acids: CSARDKGTLPGETQYF. The CDR3 DNA reads as TGCAGTGCTAGAGACAAGGGAACCCTCCCCGGGGAGACCCAGTACTTC. V usage is TRBV20-1 and J usage is TRBJ2-5, with no clear D. V was pared by 0 bases and J by 5 bases, with 19 bases between. CDR1 and CDR2 from the germline V gene are DFQATT and SNEGSKA (reference sequence). There are 16 residues in the CDR3.

The V and J genes are TRBV20-1 and TRBJ1-2; D gene unclear. V dropped 1 base and J dropped 4 bases, with 13 bases sitting between them. The CDR3 runs to 14 residues. Germline V gene lookup returns CDR1 DFQATT and CDR2 SNEGSKA (reference sequence). The CDR3 sequence is CSARGLGSGYGYTF. CDR3 DNA: TGCAGTGCTAGAGGGCTTGGGTCCGGCTATGGCTACACCTTC.

The V gene is TRBV7-2, the J gene TRBJ1-5, with 9 positions matching TRBD1. The CDR3 has 14 amino acids. CDR1 is SGHTA, CDR2 FQGNSA, per germline. V was clipped by 5 bases and J by 5 bases; unmatched bases: 4. The CDR3 loop is CASSLWTGDQPQHF. DNA for the CDR3: TGTGCCAGCAGCCTTTGGACAGGGGATCAGCCCCAGCATTTT.

The CDR3 sequence: CASSLDPLAAELFF. The DNA for the CDR3 is TGTGCCAGCAGCTTAGATCCACTGGCGGCGGAGCTGTTTTTT. The rearrangement uses TRBV11-2 and TRBJ2-2; unclear D gene. Germline V gene sequence: CDR1 SGHAT, CDR2 FQNNGV. The V gene lost 0 bases and the J gene lost 10 bases, with 12 bases spanning the gap. This CDR3 contains 14 residues.

This clonotype was recorded a few times. The chain uses TRBV20-1 and TRBJ2-1, with D perhaps assigned TRBD1 or TRBD2 (5 bases each). The CDR3 contains 18 residues. The V and J ends lost 0 bases and 12 bases respectively, with 30 bases between them. Germline values: CDR1 DFQATT, CDR2 SNEGSKA (reference sequence). CDR3 residues: CSARDVGLGTPVALAQFF. In nucleotides, the CDR3 is TGCAGTGCTAGAGATGTTGGCCTGGGGACCCCTGTGGCACTTGCGCAGTTCTTC.

This clonotype appeared a few times. V gene TRBV5-5 combines with J gene TRBJ1-2; tentatively, D is TRBD1 (5 bases). CDR3 length: 14 amino acids. Germline values: CDR1 SGHKS, CDR2 YYEKEE (reference sequence). V lost 0 bases and J 3 bases, leaving 9 bases between the germline ends. CDR3 residues: CASSLVARDYGYTF. CDR3 in DNA: TGTGCCAGCAGCTTGGTCGCCAGGGACTATGGCTACACCTTC.

J is TRBJ2-1 and V is TRBV24-1, with 8 bases fitting TRBD1. This CDR3 is 16 amino acids long. After removal of 5 bases from V and 2 bases from J, the junction contained 7 bases not matched to a gene. Germline V gene sequence: CDR1 KGHDR, CDR2 SFDVKD. This CDR3 reads CATSGRQGPPYNEQFF. The CDR3 coding sequence is TGTGCCACCAGTGGCCGACAGGGGCCACCCTACAATGAGCAGTTCTTC.

This clonotype occurred a few times. V is TRBV5-6 and J is TRBJ1-1; 7 bases map to TRBD1. Germline loops: CDR1 SGHDT, CDR2 YYEEEE. With 5 bases clipped from V and 4 bases from J, the junction kept 5 bases outside the gene matches. There are 13 residues in the CDR3. The CDR3 protein is CASRTTGVTEAFF. CDR3 nucleotide sequence: TGTGCCAGCAGAACCACAGGGGTCACTGAAGCTTTCTTT.

The chain uses TRBV29-1 and TRBJ2-7, with 10 bases that match TRBD2. The CDR3 consists of 16 residues. Germline V gene lookup returns CDR1 SQVTM and CDR2 ANQGSEA. V shed 1 base and J 0 bases; nucleotides not matched to a gene: 6. Here the CDR3 reads CSVEGTSGVSSYEQYF. Written as DNA, the CDR3 is TGCAGCGTTGAAGGAACTAGCGGGGTAAGCTCCTACGAGCAGTACTTC.